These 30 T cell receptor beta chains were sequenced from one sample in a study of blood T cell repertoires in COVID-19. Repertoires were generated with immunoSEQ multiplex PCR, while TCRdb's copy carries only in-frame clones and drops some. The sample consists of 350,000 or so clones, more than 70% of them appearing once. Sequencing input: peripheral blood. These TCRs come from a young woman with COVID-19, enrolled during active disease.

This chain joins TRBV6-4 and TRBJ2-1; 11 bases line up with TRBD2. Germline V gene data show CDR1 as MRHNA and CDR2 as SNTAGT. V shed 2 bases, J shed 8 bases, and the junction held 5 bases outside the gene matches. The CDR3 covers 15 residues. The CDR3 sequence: CASSDRLAGGHEQFF. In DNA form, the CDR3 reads TGTGCCAGCAGTGACCGGCTAGCGGGAGGCCATGAGCAGTTCTTC.

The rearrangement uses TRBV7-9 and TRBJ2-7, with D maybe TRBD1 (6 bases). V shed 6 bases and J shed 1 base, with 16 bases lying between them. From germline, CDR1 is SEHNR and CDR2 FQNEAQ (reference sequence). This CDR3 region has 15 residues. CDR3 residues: CASSYPDSKSYEQYF. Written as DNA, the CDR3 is TGTGCCAGCAGTTACCCGGACAGTAAGTCCTACGAGCAGTACTTC.

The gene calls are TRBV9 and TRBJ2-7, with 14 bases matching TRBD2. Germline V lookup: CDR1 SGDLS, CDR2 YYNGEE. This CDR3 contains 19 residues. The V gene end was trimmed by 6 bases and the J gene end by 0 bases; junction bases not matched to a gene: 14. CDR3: CASNRPTSGRDWSSYEQYF. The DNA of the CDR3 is TGTGCCAGCAACAGGCCGACTAGCGGGAGGGATTGGAGCTCCTACGAGCAGTACTTC.

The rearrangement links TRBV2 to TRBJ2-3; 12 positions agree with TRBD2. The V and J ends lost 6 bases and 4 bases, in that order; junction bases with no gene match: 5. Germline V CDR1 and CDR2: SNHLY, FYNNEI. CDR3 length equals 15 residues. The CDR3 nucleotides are TGTGCCAGCAGGTCTCTAGCGGGAGGGGCAGATACGCAGTATTTT. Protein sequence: CASRSLAGGADTQYF.

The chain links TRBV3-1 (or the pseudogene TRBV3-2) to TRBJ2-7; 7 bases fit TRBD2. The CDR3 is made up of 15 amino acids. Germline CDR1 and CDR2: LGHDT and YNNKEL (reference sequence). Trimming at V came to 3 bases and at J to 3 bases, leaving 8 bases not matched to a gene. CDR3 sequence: CASSHGGGSVYEQYF. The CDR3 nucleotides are TGTGCCAGCAGCCATGGCGGCGGGAGTGTCTACGAGCAGTACTTC.

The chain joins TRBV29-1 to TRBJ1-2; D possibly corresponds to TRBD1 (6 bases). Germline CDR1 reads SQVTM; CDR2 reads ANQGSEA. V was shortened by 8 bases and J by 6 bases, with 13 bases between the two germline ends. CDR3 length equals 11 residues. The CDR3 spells CSLWAGDGYTF. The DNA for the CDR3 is TGCAGCCTGTGGGCAGGGGATGGCTACACCTTC.

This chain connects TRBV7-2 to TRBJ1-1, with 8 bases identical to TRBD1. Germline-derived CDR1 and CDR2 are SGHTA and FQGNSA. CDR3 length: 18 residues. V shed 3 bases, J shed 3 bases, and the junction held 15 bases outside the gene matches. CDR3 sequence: CASSFSTTGEGGDTEAFF. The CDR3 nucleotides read TGTGCCAGCAGCTTTTCCACGACAGGGGAGGGTGGTGACACTGAAGCTTTCTTT.

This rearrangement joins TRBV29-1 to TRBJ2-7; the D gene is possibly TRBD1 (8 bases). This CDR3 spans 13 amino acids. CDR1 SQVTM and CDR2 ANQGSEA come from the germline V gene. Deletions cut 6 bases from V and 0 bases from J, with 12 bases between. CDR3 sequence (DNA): TGCAGCGTGAGCGGGACAGGCTCCTACGAGCAGTACTTC. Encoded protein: CSVSGTGSYEQYF.

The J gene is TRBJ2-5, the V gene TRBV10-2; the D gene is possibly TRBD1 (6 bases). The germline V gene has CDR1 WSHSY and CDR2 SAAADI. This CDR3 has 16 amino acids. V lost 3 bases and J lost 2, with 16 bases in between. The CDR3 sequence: CASSDLPGHQQETQYF. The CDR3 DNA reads TGCGCCAGCAGTGATCTCCCGGGACACCAGCAAGAGACCCAGTACTTC.

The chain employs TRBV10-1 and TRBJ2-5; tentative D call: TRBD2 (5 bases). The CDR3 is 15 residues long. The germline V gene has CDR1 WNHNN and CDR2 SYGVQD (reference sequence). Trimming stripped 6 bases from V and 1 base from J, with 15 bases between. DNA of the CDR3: TGCGCCAGCAGGGGCTTGAGGGCTCTCCAAGAGACCCAGTACTTC. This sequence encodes CASRGLRALQETQYF.

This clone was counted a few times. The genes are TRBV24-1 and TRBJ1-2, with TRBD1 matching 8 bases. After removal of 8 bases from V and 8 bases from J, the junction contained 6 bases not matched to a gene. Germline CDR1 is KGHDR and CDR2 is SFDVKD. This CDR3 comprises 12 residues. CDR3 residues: CATNSGDRGYTF. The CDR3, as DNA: TGTGCCACCAATTCAGGGGACAGGGGCTACACCTTC.

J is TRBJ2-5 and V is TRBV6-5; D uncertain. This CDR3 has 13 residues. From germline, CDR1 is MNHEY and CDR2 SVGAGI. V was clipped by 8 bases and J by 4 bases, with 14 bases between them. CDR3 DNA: TGTGCCAGCCTGAACGGAGTCGGAGAGACCCAGTACTTC. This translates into CASLNGVGETQYF.

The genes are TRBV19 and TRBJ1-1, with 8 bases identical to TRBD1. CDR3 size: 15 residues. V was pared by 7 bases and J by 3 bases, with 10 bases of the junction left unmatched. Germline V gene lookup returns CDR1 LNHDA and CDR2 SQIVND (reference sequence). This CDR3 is CASIDPGQGYTEAFF. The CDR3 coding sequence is TGTGCCAGTATTGACCCCGGACAGGGATACACTGAAGCTTTCTTT.

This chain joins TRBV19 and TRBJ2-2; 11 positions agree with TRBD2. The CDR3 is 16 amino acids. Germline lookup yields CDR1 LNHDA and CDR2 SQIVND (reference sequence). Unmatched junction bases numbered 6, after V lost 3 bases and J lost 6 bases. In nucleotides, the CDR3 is TGTGCCAGTAGTATGATTAGCGGGAGGGGTCCCGGGGAGCTGTTTTTT. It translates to CASSMISGRGPGELFF.

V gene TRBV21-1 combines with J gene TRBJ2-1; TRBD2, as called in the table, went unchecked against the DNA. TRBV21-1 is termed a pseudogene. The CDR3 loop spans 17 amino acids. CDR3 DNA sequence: TGTGCCAGCAGCCCCCTGCGTCCCTATAACTCCTACAATGAGCAGTTCTTC. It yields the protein CASSPLRPYNSYNEQFF.

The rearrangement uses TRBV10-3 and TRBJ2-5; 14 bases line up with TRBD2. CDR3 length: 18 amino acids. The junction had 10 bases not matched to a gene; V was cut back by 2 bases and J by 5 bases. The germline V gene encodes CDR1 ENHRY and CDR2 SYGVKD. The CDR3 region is CAISEPGTSGSLWETQYF. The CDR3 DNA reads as TGTGCCATCAGTGAGCCTGGGACTAGCGGGAGTCTCTGGGAGACCCAGTACTTC.

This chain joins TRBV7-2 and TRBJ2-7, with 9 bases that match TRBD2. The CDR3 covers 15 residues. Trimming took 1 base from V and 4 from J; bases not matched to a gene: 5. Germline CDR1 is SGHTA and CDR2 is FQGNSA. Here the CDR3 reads CASSLGSGSVYEQYF. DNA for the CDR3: TGTGCCAGCAGCTTAGGTAGCGGGAGCGTTTACGAGCAGTACTTC.

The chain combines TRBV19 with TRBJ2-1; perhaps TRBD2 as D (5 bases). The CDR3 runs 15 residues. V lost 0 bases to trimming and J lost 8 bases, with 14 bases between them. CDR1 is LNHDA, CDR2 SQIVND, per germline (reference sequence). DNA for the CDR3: TGTGCCAGTAGTATAGAGGACGGAGGATACGATGAGCAGTTCTTC. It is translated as CASSIEDGGYDEQFF.

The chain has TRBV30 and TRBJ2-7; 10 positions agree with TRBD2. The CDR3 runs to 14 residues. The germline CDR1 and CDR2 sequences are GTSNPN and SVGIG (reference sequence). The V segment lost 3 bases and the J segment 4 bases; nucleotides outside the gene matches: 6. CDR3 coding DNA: TGTGCCTGGAGCGCCGGGACTAGCGCATACGAGCAGTACTTC. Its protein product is CAWSAGTSAYEQYF.

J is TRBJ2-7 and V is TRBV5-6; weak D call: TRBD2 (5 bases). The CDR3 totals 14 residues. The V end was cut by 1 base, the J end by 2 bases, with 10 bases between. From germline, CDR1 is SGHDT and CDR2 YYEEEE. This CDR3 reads CASSLSGSTYEQYF. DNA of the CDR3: TGTGCCAGCAGCTTGTCGGGGAGTACCTACGAGCAGTACTTC.

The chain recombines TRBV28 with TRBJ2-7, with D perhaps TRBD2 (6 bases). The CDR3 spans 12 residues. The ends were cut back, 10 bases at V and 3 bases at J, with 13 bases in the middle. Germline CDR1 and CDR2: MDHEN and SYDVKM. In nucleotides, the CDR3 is TGTGCCACCCGCGGGGTAAGCTACGAGCAGTACTTC. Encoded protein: CATRGVSYEQYF. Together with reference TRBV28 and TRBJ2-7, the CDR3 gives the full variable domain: DVKVTQSSRYLVKRTGEKVFLECVQDMDHENMFWYRQDPGLGLRLIYFSYDVKMKEKGDIPEGYSVSREKKERFSLILESASTNQTSMYLCATRGVSYEQYFGPGTRLTVT.

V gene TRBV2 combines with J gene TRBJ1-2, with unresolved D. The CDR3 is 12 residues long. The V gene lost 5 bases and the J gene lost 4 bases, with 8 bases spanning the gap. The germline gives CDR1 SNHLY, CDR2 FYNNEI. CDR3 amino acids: CASSPGSYGYTF. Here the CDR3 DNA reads TGTGCCAGCAGTCCCGGGTCCTATGGCTACACCTTC.

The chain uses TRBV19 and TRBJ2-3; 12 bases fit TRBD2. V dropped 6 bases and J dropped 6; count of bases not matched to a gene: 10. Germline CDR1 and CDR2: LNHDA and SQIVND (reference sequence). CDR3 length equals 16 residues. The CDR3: CASSLPSGRARDTQYF. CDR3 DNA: TGTGCCAGTAGCCTTCCTAGCGGGAGGGCCAGGGATACGCAGTATTTT. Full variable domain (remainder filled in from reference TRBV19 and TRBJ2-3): DGGITQSPKYLFRKEGQNVTLSCEQNLNHDAMYWYRQDPGQGLRLIYYSQIVNDFQKGDIAEGYSVSREKKESFPLTVTSAQKNPTAFYLCASSLPSGRARDTQYFGPGTRLTVL.

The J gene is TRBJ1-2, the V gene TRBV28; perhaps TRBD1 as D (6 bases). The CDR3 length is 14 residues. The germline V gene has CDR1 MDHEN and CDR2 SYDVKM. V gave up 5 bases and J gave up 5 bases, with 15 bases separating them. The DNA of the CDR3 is TGTGCCAGCAGTCTGCCGGGACAACCATATGGCTACACCTTC. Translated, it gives CASSLPGQPYGYTF.

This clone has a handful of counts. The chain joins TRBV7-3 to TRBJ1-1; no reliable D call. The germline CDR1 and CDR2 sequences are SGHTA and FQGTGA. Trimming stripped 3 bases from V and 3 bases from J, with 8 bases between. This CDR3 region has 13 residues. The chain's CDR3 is CASSFRMDTEAFF. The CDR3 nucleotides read TGTGCCAGCAGCTTCAGAATGGACACTGAAGCTTTCTTT.

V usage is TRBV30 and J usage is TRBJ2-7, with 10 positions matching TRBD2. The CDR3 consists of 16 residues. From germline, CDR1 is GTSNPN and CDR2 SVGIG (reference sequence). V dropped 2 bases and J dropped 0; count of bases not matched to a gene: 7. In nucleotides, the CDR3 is TGTGCCTGGAGTCCGTGGACTAGCGGAGCCTCCTACGAGCAGTACTTC. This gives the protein CAWSPWTSGASYEQYF.

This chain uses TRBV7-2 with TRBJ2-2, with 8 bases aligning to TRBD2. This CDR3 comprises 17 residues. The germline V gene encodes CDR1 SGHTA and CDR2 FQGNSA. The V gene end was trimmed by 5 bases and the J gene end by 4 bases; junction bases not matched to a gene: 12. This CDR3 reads CASSPGGLAERTGELFF. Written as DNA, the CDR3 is TGTGCCAGCAGCCCGGGGGGGCTAGCGGAGCGCACCGGGGAGCTGTTTTTT.

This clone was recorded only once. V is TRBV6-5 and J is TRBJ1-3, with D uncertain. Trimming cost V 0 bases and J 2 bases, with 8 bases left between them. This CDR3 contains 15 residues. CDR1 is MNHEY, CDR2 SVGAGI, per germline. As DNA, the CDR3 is TGTGCCAGCAGTTACTCATGGGAGCCTGGAAACACCATATATTTT. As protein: CASSYSWEPGNTIYF.

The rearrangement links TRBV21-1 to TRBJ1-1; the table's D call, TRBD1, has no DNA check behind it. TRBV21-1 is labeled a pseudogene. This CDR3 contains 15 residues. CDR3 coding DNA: TGTGCCAGCAGCAAACAGGGGGTAGGCAACACTGAAGCTTTCTTT. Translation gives CASSKQGVGNTEAFF.

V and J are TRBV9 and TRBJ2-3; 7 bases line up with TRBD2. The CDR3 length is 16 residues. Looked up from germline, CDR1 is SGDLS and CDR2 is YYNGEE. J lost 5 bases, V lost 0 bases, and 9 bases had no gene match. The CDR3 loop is CASSVDEGGPGDTQYF. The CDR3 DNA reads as TGTGCCAGCAGCGTAGATGAGGGAGGGCCTGGAGATACGCAGTATTTT.